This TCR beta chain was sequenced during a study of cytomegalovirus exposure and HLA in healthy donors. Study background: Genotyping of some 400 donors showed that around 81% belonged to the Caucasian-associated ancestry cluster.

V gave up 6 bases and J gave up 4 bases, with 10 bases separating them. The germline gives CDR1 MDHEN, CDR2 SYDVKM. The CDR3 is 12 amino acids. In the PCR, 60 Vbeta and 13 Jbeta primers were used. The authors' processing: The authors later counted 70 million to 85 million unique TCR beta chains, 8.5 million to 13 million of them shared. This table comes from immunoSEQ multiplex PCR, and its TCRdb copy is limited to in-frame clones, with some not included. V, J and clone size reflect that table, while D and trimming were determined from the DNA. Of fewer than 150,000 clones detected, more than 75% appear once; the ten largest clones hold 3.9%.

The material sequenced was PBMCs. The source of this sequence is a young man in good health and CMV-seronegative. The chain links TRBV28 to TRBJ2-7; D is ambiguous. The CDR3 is CASRPTRYEQYF. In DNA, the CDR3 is TGTGCCAGCAGACCGACTCGTTACGAGCAGTACTTC.